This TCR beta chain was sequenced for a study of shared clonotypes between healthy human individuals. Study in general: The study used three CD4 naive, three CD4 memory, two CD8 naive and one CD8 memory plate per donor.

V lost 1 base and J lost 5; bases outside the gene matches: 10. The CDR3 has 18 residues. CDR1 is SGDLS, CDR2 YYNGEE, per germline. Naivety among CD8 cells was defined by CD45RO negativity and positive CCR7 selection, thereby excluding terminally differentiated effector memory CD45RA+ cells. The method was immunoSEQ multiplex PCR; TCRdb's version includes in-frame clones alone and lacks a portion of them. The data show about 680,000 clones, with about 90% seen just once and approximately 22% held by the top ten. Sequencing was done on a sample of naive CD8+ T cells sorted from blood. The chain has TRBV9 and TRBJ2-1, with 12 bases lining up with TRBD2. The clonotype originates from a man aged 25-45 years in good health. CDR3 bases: TGTGCCAGCAGCGTATCTGGTCTAGCGGGAGGGGTTGACAATGAGCAGTTCTTC. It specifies CASSVSGLAGGVDNEQFF.